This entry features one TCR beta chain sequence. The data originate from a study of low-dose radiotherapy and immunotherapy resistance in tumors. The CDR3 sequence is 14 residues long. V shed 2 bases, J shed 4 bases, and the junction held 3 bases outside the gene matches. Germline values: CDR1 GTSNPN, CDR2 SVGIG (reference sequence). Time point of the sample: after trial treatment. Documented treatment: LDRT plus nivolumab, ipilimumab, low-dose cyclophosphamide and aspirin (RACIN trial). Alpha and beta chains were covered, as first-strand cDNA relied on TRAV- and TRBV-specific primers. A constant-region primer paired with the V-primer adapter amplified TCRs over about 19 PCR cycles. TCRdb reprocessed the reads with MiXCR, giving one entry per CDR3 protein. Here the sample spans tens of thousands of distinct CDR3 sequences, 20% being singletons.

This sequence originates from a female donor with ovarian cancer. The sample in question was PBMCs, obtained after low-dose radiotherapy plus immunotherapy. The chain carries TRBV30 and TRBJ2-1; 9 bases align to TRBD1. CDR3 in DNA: TGTGCCTGGAGTAAAGGACAGGGGTACAATGAGCAGTTCTTC. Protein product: CAWSKGQGYNEQFF.